This passage covers 26 T cell receptor beta chains from one sample sequenced in a study of cytomegalovirus exposure and HLA in healthy donors. Primers for the PCR totalled 60 Vbeta and 13 Jbeta. Using immunoSEQ multiplex PCR, the repertoire was profiled, and TCRdb retains in-frame clones only, with some absent. Altogether over 100,000 clones are present, about 80% being singletons, with the ten largest covering over 4.5%. The material sequenced was PBMCs. Receptors originate from a woman aged 18 to 35 in good health and CMV-seropositive.

This rearrangement joins TRBV7-3 to TRBJ1-4, with TRBD1 as a possible D gene (5 bases). The ends were cut back, 7 bases at V and 4 bases at J, with 31 bases in the middle. The CDR3 extends over 20 amino acids. From germline, CDR1 is SGHTA and CDR2 FQGTGA. CDR3 in amino acids: CASTQRGGSLPIHLNEKLFF. DNA of the CDR3: TGTGCCAGCACCCAACGGGGGGGATCGCTCCCTATACACCTTAATGAAAAACTGTTTTTT.

The gene calls are TRBV28 and TRBJ1-2; 9 bases match TRBD1. The junction had 7 bases not matched to a gene; V was cut back by 5 bases and J by 0 bases. The CDR3 contains 16 residues. Looked up from germline, CDR1 is MDHEN and CDR2 is SYDVKM. The CDR3, as DNA: TGTGCCAGCAGTCCCGGGACAGGGAGAGCTAACTATGGCTACACCTTC. Encoded protein: CASSPGTGRANYGYTF.

The chain employs TRBV7-2 and TRBJ1-6, with 8 bases identical to TRBD1. Germline CDR1 is SGHTA and CDR2 is FQGNSA. The CDR3 extends over 14 amino acids. Trimming took 7 bases from V and 6 from J; bases not matched to a gene: 5. The CDR3 sequence is CASNRQGSNSPLHF. In DNA, the CDR3 is TGTGCCAGCAACAGACAGGGGAGTAATTCACCCCTCCACTTT.

This clone was recorded once. The chain employs TRBV13 and TRBJ2-7, with TRBD1 matching 7 bases. The ends lost 5 bases at V and 5 bases at J; junction bases unmatched: 12. The germline gives CDR1 PRHDT, CDR2 FYEKMQ (reference sequence). This CDR3 spans 15 amino acids. The CDR3 spells CASSKRQGDVDEQYF. In DNA, the CDR3 is TGTGCCAGCAGCAAGAGACAGGGAGACGTAGACGAGCAGTACTTC.

In this sample, this clone turned up a few times. The chain has TRBV6-6 and TRBJ1-1; D is perhaps TRBD1 (6 bases). The ends were cut back, 6 bases at V and 5 bases at J, with 10 bases in the middle. Looked up from germline, CDR1 is MNHNY and CDR2 is SVGAGI (reference sequence). The CDR3 runs 12 residues. The CDR3 region has the DNA TGTGCCAGCAGCCAGCAGGGGACTGAAGCTTTCTTT. Its protein is CASSQQGTEAFF.

V is TRBV7-9 and J is TRBJ1-4, with 9 bases matching TRBD1. This CDR3 spans 15 amino acids. Germline lookup yields CDR1 SEHNR and CDR2 FQNEAQ (reference sequence). The V and J ends lost 1 base and 7 bases, in that order; junction bases with no gene match: 4. The CDR3 loop is CASSLGTGGIEKLFF. CDR3 nucleotide sequence: TGTGCCAGCAGCTTAGGTACAGGGGGCATTGAAAAACTGTTTTTT. Full variable domain (rest looked up from reference TRBV7-9 and TRBJ1-4): DTGVSQNPRHKITKRGQNVTFRCDPISEHNRLYWYRQTLGQGPEFLTYFQNEAQLEKSRLLSDRFSAERPKGSFSTLEIQRTEQGDSAMYLCASSLGTGGIEKLFFGSGTQLSVL.

CDR3 residues: CASSDPARGLYEQYF. For the CDR3, the DNA is TGTGCCAGCAGTGACCCCGCCAGGGGGCTCTACGAGCAGTACTTC. V is TRBV25-1 and J is TRBJ2-7, with 8 nucleotides matching TRBD1. This CDR3 is built from 15 residues. Germline V lookup: CDR1 MGHDK, CDR2 SYGVNS. Trimming removed 3 bases from V and 3 bases from J; junction bases left unmatched: 7.

The chain links TRBV4-2 to TRBJ1-3; TRBD1 aligns across 8 bases. CDR1 and CDR2 from the germline V gene are LGHNA and YNFKEQ. V lost 0 bases to trimming and J lost 2 bases; unmatched junction nucleotides: 12. This CDR3 comprises 19 residues. For the CDR3, the DNA is TGTGCCAGCAGCCAAGATTTGACGACAGGGGAGAGTGCTGGAAACACCATATATTTT. As protein: CASSQDLTTGESAGNTIYF.

This clone was seen only a few times. V is TRBV29-1 and J is TRBJ2-1, with 10 bases aligning to TRBD1. Germline CDR1 is SQVTM and CDR2 is ANQGSEA. The CDR3 covers 14 residues. V was clipped by 6 bases and J by 2 bases; unmatched bases: 4. This CDR3 reads CSVVTGGTYNEQFF. The CDR3 DNA reads TGCAGCGTAGTGACAGGGGGCACCTACAATGAGCAGTTCTTC.

This chain uses TRBV9 with TRBJ1-1; D unresolved. V was pared by 0 bases and J by 2 bases, with 8 bases between. This CDR3 is 14 amino acids long. Per the germline V gene, CDR1 is SGDLS and CDR2 is YYNGEE. CDR3 nucleotides: TGTGCCAGCAGCGTAGACGTGAGCAACACTGAAGCTTTCTTT. It is translated as CASSVDVSNTEAFF.

The chain employs TRBV4-2 and TRBJ1-1, with 7 bases fitting TRBD1. In germline, CDR1 is LGHNA, CDR2 YNFKEQ. The CDR3 runs to 14 residues. Trimming at V came to 2 bases and at J to 5 bases, leaving 5 bases not matched to a gene. CDR3 in amino acids: CASSQPPGGTEAFF. The CDR3 coding sequence is TGTGCCAGCAGCCAACCACCAGGGGGTACTGAAGCTTTCTTT.

The CDR3 reads CASSYGQGVSPLHF. The CDR3 bases are TGTGCCAGCAGTTACGGACAGGGAGTTTCACCCCTCCACTTT. This chain joins TRBV6-6 and TRBJ1-6, with TRBD1 matching 8 bases. Germline values: CDR1 MNHNY, CDR2 SVGAGI (reference sequence). There are 14 residues in the CDR3. The V and J ends lost 2 bases and 9 bases, in that order; junction bases with no gene match: 3.

The V and J genes are TRBV10-1 and TRBJ2-1; 11 positions match TRBD2. Germline CDR1 reads WNHNN; CDR2 reads SYGVQD (reference sequence). The CDR3 spans 17 residues. Unmatched junction bases numbered 8, after V lost 5 bases and J lost 2 bases. The chain's CDR3 is CASSPGLAGPTYNEQFF. CDR3 nucleotide sequence: TGCGCCAGCAGTCCAGGACTAGCGGGCCCCACCTACAATGAGCAGTTCTTC.

V and J are TRBV19 and TRBJ2-1; 12 nucleotides line up with TRBD2. Germline CDR1 LNHDA, CDR2 SQIVND (reference sequence). The CDR3 extends over 15 amino acids. V lost 3 bases to trimming and J lost 9 bases; unmatched junction nucleotides: 6. The CDR3 here is CASSISASGRVEQFF. CDR3 DNA sequence: TGTGCCAGTAGTATTTCGGCTAGCGGGAGGGTTGAGCAGTTCTTC.

DNA for the CDR3: TGTGCCAGCAGCCCCCGGATACGGGAGCCGTACGAGCAGTACTTC. Residues: CASSPRIREPYEQYF. The chain uses TRBV7-3 and TRBJ2-7; D perhaps matches TRBD2 (6 bases). This CDR3 has 15 residues. Trimming pared 5 bases from V and 4 bases from J, leaving 18 bases between. Germline CDR1 is SGHTA and CDR2 is FQGTGA.

This chain uses TRBV6-1 with TRBJ1-5, with D possibly being TRBD1 (5 bases). Looked up from germline, CDR1 is MNHNS and CDR2 is SASEGT. Trimming left V 6 bases short and J 2 bases short, with 11 bases between. The CDR3 is 14 residues long. The CDR3 sequence: CASSQGDGNQPQHF. CDR3 DNA sequence: TGTGCCAGCAGCCAGGGCGACGGCAATCAGCCCCAGCATTTT.

The CDR3 here is CAWLAADEQFF. CDR3 bases: TGTGCCTGGCTCGCGGCCGATGAGCAGTTCTTC. The chain is built from TRBV30 and TRBJ2-1, with no clear D. The germline CDR1 and CDR2 sequences are GTSNPN and SVGIG (reference sequence). This CDR3 spans 11 amino acids. The V and J ends lost 5 bases and 8 bases respectively, with 10 bases between them.

About this clone: Relative to the germline gene, one junction end is altered; a read error may explain this. The chain recombines TRBV7-7 with TRBJ1-1; TRBD1 is a possible D gene (6 bases). The CDR3 has 13 residues. Looked up from germline, CDR1 is SSHAT and CDR2 is FNYEAQ (reference sequence). The chain's CDR3 is CASSLAVGTEAFF. In nucleotides, the CDR3 is TGTGCTAGCAGCTTAGCGGTGGGGACAGAAGCTTTCTTT.

This clone appeared a few times. This chain joins TRBV21-1 and TRBJ2-2; the D call of TRBD1 is as the table states it, not checked on the DNA. TRBV21-1 is a known pseudogene. The CDR3 consists of 15 residues. The CDR3 nucleotides read TGTGCCAGCAGCAGTAAGGACAGGGGCACCGGGGAGCTGTTTTTT. Translation gives CASSSKDRGTGELFF.

The chain is built from TRBV6-4 and TRBJ2-7; 9 nucleotides agree with TRBD1. Germline CDR1 reads MRHNA; CDR2 reads SNTAGT. The trim removed 6 bases at V and 3 bases at J, leaving 3 bases unmatched. The CDR3 totals 13 residues. CDR3 in amino acids: CASSGTGYYEQYF. CDR3 coding DNA: TGTGCCAGCAGCGGGACAGGGTACTACGAGCAGTACTTC.

The rearrangement uses TRBV11-2 and TRBJ2-7; TRBD2 matches at 11 bases. The trim removed 5 bases at V and 6 bases at J, leaving 6 bases unmatched. Looked up from germline, CDR1 is SGHAT and CDR2 is FQNNGV. The CDR3 contains 14 residues. CDR3 amino acids: CASSILAGGVEQYF. CDR3 DNA: TGTGCCAGCAGCATCTTAGCGGGAGGGGTCGAGCAGTACTTC.

The rearrangement links TRBV2 to TRBJ2-7; TRBD1 matches 9 bases. Germline-derived CDR1 and CDR2 are SNHLY and FYNNEI. Trimming removed 0 bases from V and 4 bases from J; junction bases left unmatched: 7. The CDR3 spans 16 residues. The CDR3: CASSEALGQGEYEQYF. The DNA for the CDR3 is TGTGCCAGCAGTGAAGCTTTGGGACAGGGCGAGTACGAGCAGTACTTC.

The V gene is TRBV30, the J gene TRBJ2-7; 12 bases agree with TRBD2. From germline, CDR1 is GTSNPN and CDR2 SVGIG (reference sequence). With 0 bases clipped from V and 0 bases from J, the junction kept 6 bases outside the gene matches. There are 17 residues in the CDR3. The CDR3 DNA sequence: TGTGCCTGGAGTGTACAACGGACTAGCGGGACCTCCTACGAGCAGTACTTC. Its protein is CAWSVQRTSGTSYEQYF.

CDR3 region: CASSVRQGVTDTQYF. As DNA, the CDR3 is TGTGCCAGCTCAGTCCGACAGGGTGTCACAGATACGCAGTATTTT. The chain employs TRBV18 and TRBJ2-3; 7 bases match TRBD1. V was clipped by 5 bases and J by 2 bases; unmatched bases: 7. Germline values: CDR1 KGHSH, CDR2 LQKENI. The CDR3 is 15 residues long.

The chain recombines TRBV7-9 with TRBJ1-2; maybe TRBD1 (5 bases). The V gene lost 3 bases and the J gene lost 8 bases, with 19 bases spanning the gap. Germline CDR1 is SEHNR and CDR2 is FQNEAQ (reference sequence). The CDR3 runs 15 residues. CDR3 region: CASSFGGKSFEGYTF. CDR3 in DNA: TGTGCCAGCAGCTTTGGGGGGAAGAGCTTCGAGGGCTACACCTTC.

The J gene is TRBJ1-5, the V gene TRBV6-5; D possibly corresponds to TRBD1 (6 bases). This CDR3 is 13 amino acids long. V gave up 5 bases and J gave up 1 base, with 6 bases separating them. The germline gives CDR1 MNHEY, CDR2 SVGAGI. CDR3 bases: TGTGCCAGCAGTGGGGGCAGCAATCAGCCCCAGCATTTT. The encoded protein is CASSGGSNQPQHF.